This T cell receptor beta chain derives from a study of technical replicates of blood from a few donors. Libraries were prepared by immunoSEQ multiplex PCR; TCRdb keeps only in-frame clonotypes and omits some of them. The sample yields over 60,000 clones, just over 90% seen once. The receptor comes from a human donor in good health. Material for sequencing was T cells isolated from PBMCs.

The CDR3 DNA reads TGTGCCAGCAGCTGGGGCCGTTTACTGAACACTGAAGCTTTCTTT. Its protein product is CASSWGRLLNTEAFF. The chain has TRBV7-8 and TRBJ1-1, with D tentatively TRBD1 (5 bases). Deletions cut 4 bases from V and 0 bases from J, with 12 bases between. This CDR3 is built from 15 residues. Germline assignment: CDR1 SGHVS and CDR2 FQNEAQ.